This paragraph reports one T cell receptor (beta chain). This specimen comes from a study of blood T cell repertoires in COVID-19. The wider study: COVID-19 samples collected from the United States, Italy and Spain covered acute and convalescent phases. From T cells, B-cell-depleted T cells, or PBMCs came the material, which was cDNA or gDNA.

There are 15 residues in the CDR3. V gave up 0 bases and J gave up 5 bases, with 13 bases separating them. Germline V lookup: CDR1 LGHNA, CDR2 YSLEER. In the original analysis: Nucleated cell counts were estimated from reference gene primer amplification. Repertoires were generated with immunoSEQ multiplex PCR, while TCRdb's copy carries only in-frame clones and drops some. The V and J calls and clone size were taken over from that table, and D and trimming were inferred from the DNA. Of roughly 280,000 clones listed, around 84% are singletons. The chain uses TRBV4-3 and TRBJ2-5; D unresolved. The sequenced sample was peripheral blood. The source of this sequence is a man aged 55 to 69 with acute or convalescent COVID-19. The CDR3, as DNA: TGCGCCAGCAGCCAAGATCAGTGGCGGTGGGAGACCCAGTACTTC. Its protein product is CASSQDQWRWETQYF.